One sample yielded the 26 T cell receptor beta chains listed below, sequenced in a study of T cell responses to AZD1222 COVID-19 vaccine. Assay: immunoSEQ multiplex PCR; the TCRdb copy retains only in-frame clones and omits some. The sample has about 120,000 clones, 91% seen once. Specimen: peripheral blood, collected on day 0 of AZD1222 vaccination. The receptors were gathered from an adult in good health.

Here the CDR3 reads CASSDPGQLYGYTF. CDR3 sequence (DNA): TGTGCCAGCAGCGACCCGGGACAGCTCTATGGCTACACCTTC. This chain connects TRBV3-1 (or the pseudogene TRBV3-2) to TRBJ1-2; 7 bases are shared with TRBD1. This CDR3 contains 14 residues. Per the germline V gene, CDR1 is LGHDT and CDR2 is YNNKEL (reference sequence). The ends lost 5 bases at V and 4 bases at J; junction bases unmatched: 7.

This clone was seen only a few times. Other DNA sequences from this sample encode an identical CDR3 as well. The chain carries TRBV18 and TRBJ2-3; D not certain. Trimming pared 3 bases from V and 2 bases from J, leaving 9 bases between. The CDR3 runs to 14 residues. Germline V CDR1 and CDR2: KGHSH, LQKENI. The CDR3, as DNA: TGTGCCAGCTCACCCCAAAGGTCCACAGATACGCAGTATTTT. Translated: CASSPQRSTDTQYF. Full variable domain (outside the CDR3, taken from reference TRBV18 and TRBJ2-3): NAGVMQNPRHLVRRRGQEARLRCSPMKGHSHVYWYRQLPEEGLKFMVYLQKENIIDESGMPKERFSAEFPKEGPSILRIQQVVRGDSAAYFCASSPQRSTDTQYFGPGTRLTVL.

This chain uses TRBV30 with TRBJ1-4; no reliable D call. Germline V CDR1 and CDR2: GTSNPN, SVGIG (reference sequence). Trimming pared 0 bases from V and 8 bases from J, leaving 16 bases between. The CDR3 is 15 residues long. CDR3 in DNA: TGTGCCTGGAGTGTACCACGGGGTTTCAACGAAAAACTGTTTTTT. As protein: CAWSVPRGFNEKLFF.

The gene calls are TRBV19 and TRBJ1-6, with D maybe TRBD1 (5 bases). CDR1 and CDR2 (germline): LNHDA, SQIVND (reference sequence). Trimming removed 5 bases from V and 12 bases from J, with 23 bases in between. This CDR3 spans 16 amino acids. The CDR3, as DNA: TGTGCCAGTAGTGGGTCCCTCAGCTCCAGCGGGGGACCCCTCCACTTT. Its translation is CASSGSLSSSGGPLHF.

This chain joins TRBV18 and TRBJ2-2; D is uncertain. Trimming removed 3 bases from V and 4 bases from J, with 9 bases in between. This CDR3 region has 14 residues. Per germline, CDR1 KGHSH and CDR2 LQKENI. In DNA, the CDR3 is TGTGCCAGCTCACCGAAGATGGGCACCGGGGAGCTGTTTTTT. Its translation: CASSPKMGTGELFF. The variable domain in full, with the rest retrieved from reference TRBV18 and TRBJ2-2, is NAGVMQNPRHLVRRRGQEARLRCSPMKGHSHVYWYRQLPEEGLKFMVYLQKENIIDESGMPKERFSAEFPKEGPSILRIQQVVRGDSAAYFCASSPKMGTGELFFGEGSRLTVL.

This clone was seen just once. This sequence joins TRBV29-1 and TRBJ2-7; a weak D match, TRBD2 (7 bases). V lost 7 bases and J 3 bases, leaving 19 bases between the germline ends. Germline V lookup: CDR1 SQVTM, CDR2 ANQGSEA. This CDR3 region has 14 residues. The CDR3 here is CSARGGPYYYEQYF. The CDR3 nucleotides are TGCAGCGCCCGCGGGGGCCCCTATTACTACGAGCAGTACTTC.

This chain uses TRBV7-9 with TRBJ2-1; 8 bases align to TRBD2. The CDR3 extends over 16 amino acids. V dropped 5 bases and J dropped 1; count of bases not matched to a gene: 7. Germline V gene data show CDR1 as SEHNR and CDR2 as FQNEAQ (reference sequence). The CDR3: CASSSIAGPSYNEQFF. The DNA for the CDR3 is TGTGCCAGCAGCAGCATAGCGGGGCCTTCCTACAATGAGCAGTTCTTC.

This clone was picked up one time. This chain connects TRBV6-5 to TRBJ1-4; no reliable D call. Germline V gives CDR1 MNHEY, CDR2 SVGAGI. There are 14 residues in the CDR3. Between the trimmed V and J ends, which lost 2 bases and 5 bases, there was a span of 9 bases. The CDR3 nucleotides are TGTGCCAGCAGTTACGGGCAGAGAAATGAAAAACTGTTTTTT. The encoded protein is CASSYGQRNEKLFF.

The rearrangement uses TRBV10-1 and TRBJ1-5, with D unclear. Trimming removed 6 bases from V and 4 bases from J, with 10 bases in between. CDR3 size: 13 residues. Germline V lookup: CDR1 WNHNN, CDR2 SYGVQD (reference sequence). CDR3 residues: CASSEGLNQPQHF. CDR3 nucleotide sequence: TGCGCCAGCAGCGAAGGACTTAATCAGCCCCAGCATTTT.

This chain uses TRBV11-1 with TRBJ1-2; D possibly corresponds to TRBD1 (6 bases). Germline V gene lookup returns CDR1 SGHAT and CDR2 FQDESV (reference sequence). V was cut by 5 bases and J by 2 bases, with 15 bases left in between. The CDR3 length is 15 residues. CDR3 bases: TGTGCCAGCAGCCACCACAGGGTCACGAACTATGGCTACACCTTC. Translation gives CASSHHRVTNYGYTF.

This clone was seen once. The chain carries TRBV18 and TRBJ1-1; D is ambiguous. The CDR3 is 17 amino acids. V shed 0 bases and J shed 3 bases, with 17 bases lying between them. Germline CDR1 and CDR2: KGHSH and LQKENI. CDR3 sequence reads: CASSPPVGDTWDTEAFF. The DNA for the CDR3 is TGTGCCAGCTCACCACCGGTGGGTGATACTTGGGACACTGAAGCTTTCTTT.

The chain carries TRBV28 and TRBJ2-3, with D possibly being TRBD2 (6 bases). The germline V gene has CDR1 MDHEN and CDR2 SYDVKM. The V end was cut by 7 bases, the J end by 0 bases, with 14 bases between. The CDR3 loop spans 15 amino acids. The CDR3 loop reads CASTRGVASTDTQYF. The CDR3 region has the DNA TGTGCCAGCACCCGCGGGGTGGCTAGCACAGATACGCAGTATTTT.

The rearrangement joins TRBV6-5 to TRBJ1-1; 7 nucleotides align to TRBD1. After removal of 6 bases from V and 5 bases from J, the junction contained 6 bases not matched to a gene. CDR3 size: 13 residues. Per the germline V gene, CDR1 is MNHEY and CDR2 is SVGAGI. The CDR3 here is CASRQTGRTEAFF. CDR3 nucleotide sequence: TGTGCCAGCAGACAGACAGGGAGGACTGAAGCTTTCTTT.

Here the CDR3 DNA reads TGTGCCAGCAGTGGGACAGGGTTTCAGCCCCAGCATTTT. Translated, it gives CASSGTGFQPQHF. The chain recombines TRBV12-3 or TRBV12-4 with TRBJ1-5; 9 bases are a match to TRBD1. V lost 5 bases to trimming and J lost 6 bases; unmatched junction nucleotides: 2. CDR3 length: 13 amino acids.

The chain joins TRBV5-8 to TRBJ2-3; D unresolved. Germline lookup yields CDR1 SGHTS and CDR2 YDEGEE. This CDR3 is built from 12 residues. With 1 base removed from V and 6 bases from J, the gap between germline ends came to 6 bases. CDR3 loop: CASSLIRDTQYF. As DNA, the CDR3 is TGTGCCAGCAGCTTGATTAGGGATACGCAGTATTTT.

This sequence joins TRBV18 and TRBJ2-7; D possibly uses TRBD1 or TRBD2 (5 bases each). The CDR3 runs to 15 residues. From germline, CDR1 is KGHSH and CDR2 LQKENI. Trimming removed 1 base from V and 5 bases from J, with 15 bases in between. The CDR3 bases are TGTGCCAGCTCACCACGTTGGTTGAGGGACGACGAGCAGTACTTC. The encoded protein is CASSPRWLRDDEQYF. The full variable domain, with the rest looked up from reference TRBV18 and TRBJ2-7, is NAGVMQNPRHLVRRRGQEARLRCSPMKGHSHVYWYRQLPEEGLKFMVYLQKENIIDESGMPKERFSAEFPKEGPSILRIQQVVRGDSAAYFCASSPRWLRDDEQYFGPGTRLTVT.

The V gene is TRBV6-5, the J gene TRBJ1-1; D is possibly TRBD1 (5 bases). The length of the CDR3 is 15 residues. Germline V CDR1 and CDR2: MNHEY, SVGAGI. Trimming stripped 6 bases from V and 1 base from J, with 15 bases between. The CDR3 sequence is CASRSKAGWNTEAFF. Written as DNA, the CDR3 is TGTGCCAGCAGAAGTAAGGCAGGGTGGAACACTGAAGCTTTCTTT.

CDR3 nucleotides: TGTGCCAGCAGCCTTCGACAGGCTCAAGAGACCCAGTACTTC. Its translation: CASSLRQAQETQYF. The rearrangement joins TRBV7-2 to TRBJ2-5, with TRBD1 as a possible D gene (6 bases). Trimming left V 5 bases short and J 2 bases short, with 12 bases between. Germline V gives CDR1 SGHTA, CDR2 FQGNSA. This CDR3 is 14 amino acids long.

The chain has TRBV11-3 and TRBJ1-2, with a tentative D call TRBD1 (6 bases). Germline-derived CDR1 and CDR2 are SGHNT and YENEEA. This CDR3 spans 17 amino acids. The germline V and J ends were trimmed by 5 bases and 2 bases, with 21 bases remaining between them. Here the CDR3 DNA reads TGTGCCAGCAGCCCCTGCGGGGGTCGGGGGCTAAACTATGGCTACACCTTC. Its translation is CASSPCGGRGLNYGYTF.

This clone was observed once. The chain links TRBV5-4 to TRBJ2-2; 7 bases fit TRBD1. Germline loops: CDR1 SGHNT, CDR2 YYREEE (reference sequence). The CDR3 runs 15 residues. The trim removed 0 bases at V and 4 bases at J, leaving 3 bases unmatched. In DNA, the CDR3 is TGTGCCAGCAGCTTGGCACAGGGGTCCACCGGGGAGCTGTTTTTT. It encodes CASSLAQGSTGELFF.

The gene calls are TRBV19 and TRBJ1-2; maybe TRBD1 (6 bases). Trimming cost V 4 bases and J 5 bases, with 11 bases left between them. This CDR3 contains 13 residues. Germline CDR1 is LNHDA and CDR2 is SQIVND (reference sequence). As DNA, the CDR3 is TGTGCCAGTAGTAGGAGCGGGACATATGGCTACACCTTC. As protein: CASSRSGTYGYTF.

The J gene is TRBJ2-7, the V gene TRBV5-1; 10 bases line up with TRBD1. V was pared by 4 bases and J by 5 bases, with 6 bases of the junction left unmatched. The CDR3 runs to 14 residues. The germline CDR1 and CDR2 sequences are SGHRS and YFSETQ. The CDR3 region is CASSPTGGSNEQYF. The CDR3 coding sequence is TGCGCCAGCAGCCCGACAGGGGGCTCAAACGAGCAGTACTTC.

The CDR3 DNA follows: TGTGCCACCGACCCTTGGGGGACAGGGGGCCTCCAGCCCCAGCATTTT. This gives the protein CATDPWGTGGLQPQHF. This rearrangement joins TRBV28 to TRBJ1-5; 12 bases match TRBD1. CDR3 length: 16 residues. J was trimmed by 7 bases and V by 10 bases; bases with no gene match: 14. Germline V gene data show CDR1 as MDHEN and CDR2 as SYDVKM.

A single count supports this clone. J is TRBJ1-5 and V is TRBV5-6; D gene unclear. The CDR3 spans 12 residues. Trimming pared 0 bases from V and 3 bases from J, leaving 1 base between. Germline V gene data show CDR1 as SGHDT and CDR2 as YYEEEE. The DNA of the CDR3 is TGTGCCAGCAGCTTGGCCAATCAGCCCCAGCATTTT. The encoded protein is CASSLANQPQHF.

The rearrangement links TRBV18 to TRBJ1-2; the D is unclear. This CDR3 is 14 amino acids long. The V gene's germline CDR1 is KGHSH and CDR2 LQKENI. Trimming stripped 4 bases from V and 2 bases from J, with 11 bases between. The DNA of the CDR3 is TGTGCCAGCTCACTTACCGGGAAGAACTATGGCTACACCTTC. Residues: CASSLTGKNYGYTF.

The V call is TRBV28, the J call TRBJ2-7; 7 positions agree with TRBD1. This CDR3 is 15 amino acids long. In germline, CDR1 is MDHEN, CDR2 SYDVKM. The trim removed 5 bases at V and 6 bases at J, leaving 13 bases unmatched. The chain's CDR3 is CASSPPRQGSAEQYF. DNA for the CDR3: TGTGCCAGCAGTCCCCCGAGACAGGGATCCGCCGAGCAGTACTTC.